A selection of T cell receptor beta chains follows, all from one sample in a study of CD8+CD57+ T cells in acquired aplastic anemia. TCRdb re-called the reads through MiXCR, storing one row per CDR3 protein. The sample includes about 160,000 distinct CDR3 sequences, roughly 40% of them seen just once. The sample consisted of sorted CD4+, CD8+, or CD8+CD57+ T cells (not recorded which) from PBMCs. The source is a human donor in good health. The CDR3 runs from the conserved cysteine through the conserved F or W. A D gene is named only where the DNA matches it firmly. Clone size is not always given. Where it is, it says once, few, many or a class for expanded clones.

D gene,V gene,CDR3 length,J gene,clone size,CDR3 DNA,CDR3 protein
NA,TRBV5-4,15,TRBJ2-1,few,TGTGCCAGCAGCTTAGGGGCAACCGGTTTGGGCGAGCAGTTCTTC,CASSLGATGLGEQFF
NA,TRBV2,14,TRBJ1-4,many,TGTGCCAGCATTGAACAGAACCGTAATGAAAAACTGTTTTTT,CASIEQNRNEKLFF
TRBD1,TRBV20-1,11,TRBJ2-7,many,TGCAGTGCAGGACAGGCCCTATTTCAGTACTTC,CSAGQALFQYF
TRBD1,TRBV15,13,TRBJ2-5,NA,TGTGCCACCAGCCGGGACAGACAAGAGACCCAGTACTTC,CATSRDRQETQYF
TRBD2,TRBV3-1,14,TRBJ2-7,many,TGTGCCAGCAGCCAAGTGACTAGCGGGGCAGGGCAGTACTTC,CASSQVTSGAGQYF
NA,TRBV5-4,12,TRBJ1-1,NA,TGTGCCAGCAGCTTGGCCGGTGATGAAGCTTTCTTT,CASSLAGDEAFF
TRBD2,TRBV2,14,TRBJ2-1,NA,TGTGCCAGCAAACAGCGGGAGGGCCTCAATGAGCAGTTCTTC,CASKQREGLNEQFF
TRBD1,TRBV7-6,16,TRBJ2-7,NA,TGTGCCAGCAGCCCCGGGACAGTTCCGGGCACCTACGAGCAGTACTTC,CASSPGTVPGTYEQYF
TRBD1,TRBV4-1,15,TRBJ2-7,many,TGCGCCAGCAGCCAAGATGAGGGGGCTCCCTACGAGCAGTACTTC,CASSQDEGAPYEQYF
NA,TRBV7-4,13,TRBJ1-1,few,TGTGCCAGCAGCTCCAGGGTCGGCACTGAAGCTTTCTTT,CASSSRVGTEAFF